This T cell receptor (beta chain) originates from a study of blood T cell repertoires in COVID-19. Assay: immunoSEQ multiplex PCR; the TCRdb copy retains only in-frame clones and omits some. The sample yields about 120,000 clones, roughly four fifths seen once. CDR1 is MNHEY and CDR2 is SMNVEV in the germline V gene (reference sequence). The V segment lost 2 bases and the J segment 12 bases; nucleotides outside the gene matches: 16. This CDR3 comprises 17 residues. The sequencing input was peripheral blood. J is TRBJ1-4 and V is TRBV27; TRBD1 agrees at 9 bases. The sequence derives from a woman between 50 and 59 years old with acute or convalescent COVID-19. The CDR3 DNA is TGTGCCAGCAGTTTAACCCCTCCGGGACAGGGCGTACGGGAACTGTTTTTT. Amino acid sequence: CASSLTPPGQGVRELFF.